Listed here is a single TCR beta chain. The antigen is not known. Profiled with immunoSEQ multiplex PCR; TCRdb holds only in-frame clones, not every one. The repertoire includes approximately 120,000 clones, around 90% of them detected once, and 4.2% sits in the top ten. This record belongs to a study of T cell responses to AZD1222 COVID-19 vaccine. Study information: Some second doses came at about 4 weeks and others at about 12 weeks; these were pooled.

J gave up 0 bases and V 3 bases, and 4 bases lay outside the gene matches. Germline lookup yields CDR1 KGHSH and CDR2 LQKENI. The CDR3 has 15 residues. Study-level points and caveats: Mostly white British, mostly female donors; authors suggested clonal diversity may be underestimated. In the spike-specific TCR repertoire, nearly half reportedly target unmutated variant regions.

The sequenced sample was peripheral blood, obtained on day 0 of AZD1222 vaccination. The chain employs TRBV18 and TRBJ2-5; TRBD1 agrees at 7 bases. The origin of this receptor is an adult in good health. The CDR3 spells CASSPYGQDQETQYF. As DNA, the CDR3 is TGTGCCAGCTCACCGTACGGACAGGACCAAGAGACCCAGTACTTC. Together with reference TRBV18 and TRBJ2-5, the CDR3 gives the full variable domain: NAGVMQNPRHLVRRRGQEARLRCSPMKGHSHVYWYRQLPEEGLKFMVYLQKENIIDESGMPKERFSAEFPKEGPSILRIQQVVRGDSAAYFCASSPYGQDQETQYFGPGTRLLVL.